These 8 T cell receptor beta chains originate from one sample sequenced in a study of T cell repertoires in ileal Crohn's disease. The method was immunoSEQ multiplex PCR; TCRdb's version includes in-frame clones alone and lacks a portion of them. The sample includes some 6,200 clones, more than 75% of them seen just once. Lamina propria lymphocytes from surgical specimens were isolated on a density gradient before sorting. Sequenced input: CD4+ T cells from ileum. The origin of the receptors is an adult with Crohn's disease. Some clones in this sample may be carry-over from other donors' samples.

The CDR3 region is CSASWGDSQFF. CDR3 coding DNA: TGCAGTGCTTCCTGGGGAGACTCTCAGTTCTTC. V is TRBV20-1 and J is TRBJ2-1; a possible D gene is TRBD2 (5 bases). The ends were cut back, 5 bases at V and 13 bases at J, with 15 bases in the middle. Per germline, CDR1 DFQATT and CDR2 SNEGSKA (reference sequence). The CDR3 totals 11 residues.

Comments on this clone: Compared with germline, one end of the junction differs, possibly owing to a read error. The chain couples TRBV29-1 to TRBJ2-7; 8 bases agree with TRBD2. CDR1 and CDR2 from the germline V gene are SQVTM and ANQGSEA. The CDR3 totals 14 residues. The DNA of the CDR3 is TGCAGCGTCGAAGTACTAGCGGATGGCTACGAGCAGTACTTC. Translated, it gives CSVEVLADGYEQYF.

A note on this clone: Other DNA sequences in this specimen translate into the identical CDR3. The chain links TRBV12-5 to TRBJ2-7; a possible D gene is TRBD2 (6 bases). The CDR3 length is 16 residues. Germline CDR1 and CDR2: LGHNT and FRNRAP. Trimming removed 4 bases from V and 0 bases from J, with 16 bases in between. The CDR3 DNA is TGTGCTAGTGGTTCATCACCGGGACTCCCCTCCTACGAGCAGTACTTC. It codes for CASGSSPGLPSYEQYF.

The CDR3 loop reads CASSLGLAGELSPTDTQYF. The CDR3 DNA sequence: TGTGCCAGCAGCCTCGGACTAGCGGGAGAGCTGAGTCCCACAGATACGCAGTATTTT. This chain connects TRBV9 to TRBJ2-3; 13 bases map to TRBD2. CDR1 is SGDLS, CDR2 YYNGEE, per germline. V was clipped by 4 bases and J by 2 bases; unmatched bases: 13. The CDR3 is 19 amino acids.

V and J are TRBV6-5 and TRBJ2-1; perhaps TRBD2 as D (5 bases). Per germline, CDR1 MNHEY and CDR2 SVGAGI. The V and J ends lost 4 bases and 9 bases respectively, with 10 bases between them. The CDR3 loop spans 12 amino acids. This chain's CDR3 is CASSFTSGEQFF. In nucleotides, the CDR3 is TGTGCCAGCAGTTTCACGAGCGGTGAGCAGTTCTTC.

The CDR3 bases are TGTGCCTGGAGTCTCTCAGGGGAGGGTACGCAGTATTTT. It encodes CAWSLSGEGTQYF. This chain links TRBV30 with TRBJ2-3; D possibly corresponds to TRBD2 (7 bases). This CDR3 spans 13 amino acids. CDR1 and CDR2 (germline): GTSNPN, SVGIG (reference sequence). V dropped 2 bases and J dropped 8 bases, with 14 bases sitting between them.

The V and J genes are TRBV30 and TRBJ2-3; 8 nucleotides agree with TRBD2. This CDR3 spans 15 amino acids. V lost 8 bases and J lost 2; bases outside the gene matches: 12. CDR1 is GTSNPN and CDR2 is SVGIG in the germline V gene (reference sequence). DNA for the CDR3: TGTGCCCTGGGGGGAACTAGCGGAGTCACAGATACGCAGTATTTT. It is translated as CALGGTSGVTDTQYF.

Concerning this clone itself: This sample includes further DNA sequences coding for the same CDR3. The chain couples TRBV9 to TRBJ1-1; D gene ambiguous. V was cut by 0 bases and J by 2 bases, with 5 bases left in between. This CDR3 has 13 amino acids. Germline CDR1 reads SGDLS; CDR2 reads YYNGEE. The chain's CDR3 is CASSVGRNTEAFF. CDR3 nucleotides: TGTGCCAGCAGCGTAGGCAGAAACACTGAAGCTTTCTTT.